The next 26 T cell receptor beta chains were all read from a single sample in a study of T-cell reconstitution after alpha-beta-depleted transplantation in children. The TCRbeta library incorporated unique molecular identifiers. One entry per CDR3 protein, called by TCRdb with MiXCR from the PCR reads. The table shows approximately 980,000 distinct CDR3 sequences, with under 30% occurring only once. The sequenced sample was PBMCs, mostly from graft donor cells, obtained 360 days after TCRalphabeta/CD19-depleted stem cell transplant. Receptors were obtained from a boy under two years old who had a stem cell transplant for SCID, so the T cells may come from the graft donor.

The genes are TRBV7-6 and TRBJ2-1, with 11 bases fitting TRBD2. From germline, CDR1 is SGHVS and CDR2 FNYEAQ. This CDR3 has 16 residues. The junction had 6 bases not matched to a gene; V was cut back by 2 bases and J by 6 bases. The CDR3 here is CASSLLRLAGINEQFF. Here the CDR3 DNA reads TGTGCCAGCAGCTTACTTCGACTAGCGGGGATCAATGAGCAGTTCTTC.

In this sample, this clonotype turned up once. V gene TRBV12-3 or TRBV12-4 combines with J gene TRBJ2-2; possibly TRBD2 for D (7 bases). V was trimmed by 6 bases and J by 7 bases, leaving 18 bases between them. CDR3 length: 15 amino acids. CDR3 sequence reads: CASSLGGAMIGELFF. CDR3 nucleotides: TGTGCCAGCAGCCTGGGGGGGGCCATGATCGGGGAGCTGTTTTTT.

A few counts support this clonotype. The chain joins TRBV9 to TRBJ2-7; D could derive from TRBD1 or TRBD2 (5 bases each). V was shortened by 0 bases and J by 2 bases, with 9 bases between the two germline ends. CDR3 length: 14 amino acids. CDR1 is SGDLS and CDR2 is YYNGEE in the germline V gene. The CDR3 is CASSVGDGTYEQYF. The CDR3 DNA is TGTGCCAGCAGCGTAGGGGACGGAACCTACGAGCAGTACTTC.

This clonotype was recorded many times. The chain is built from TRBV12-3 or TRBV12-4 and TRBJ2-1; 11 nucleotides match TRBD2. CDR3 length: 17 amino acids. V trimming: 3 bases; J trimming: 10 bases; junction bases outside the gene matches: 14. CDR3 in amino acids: CASSLGFLSGGAEEQFF. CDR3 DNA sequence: TGTGCCAGCAGTTTGGGGTTCCTTAGCGGGGGGGCCGAAGAGCAGTTCTTC.

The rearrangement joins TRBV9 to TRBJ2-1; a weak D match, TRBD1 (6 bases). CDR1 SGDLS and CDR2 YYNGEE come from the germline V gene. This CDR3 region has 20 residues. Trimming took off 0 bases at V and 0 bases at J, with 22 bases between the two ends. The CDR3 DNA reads TGTGCCAGCAGCGTAGTAGGGGGTGCGAGGCAAAGAAGCTCCTACAATGAGCAGTTCTTC. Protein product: CASSVVGGARQRSSYNEQFF.

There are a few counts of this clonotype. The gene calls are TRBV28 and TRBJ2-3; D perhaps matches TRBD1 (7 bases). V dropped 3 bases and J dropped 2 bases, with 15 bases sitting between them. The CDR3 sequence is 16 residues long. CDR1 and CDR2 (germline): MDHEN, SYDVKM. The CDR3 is CASSFRAGGFTDTQYF. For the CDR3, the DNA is TGTGCCAGCAGTTTTCGGGCAGGGGGGTTCACAGATACGCAGTATTTT.

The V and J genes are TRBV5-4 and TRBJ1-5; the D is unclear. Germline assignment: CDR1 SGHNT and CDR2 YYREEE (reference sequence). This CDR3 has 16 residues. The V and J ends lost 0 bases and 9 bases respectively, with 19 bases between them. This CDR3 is CASSLAVGTAKWPQHF. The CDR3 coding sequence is TGTGCCAGCAGCTTGGCTGTCGGCACGGCAAAATGGCCCCAGCATTTT.

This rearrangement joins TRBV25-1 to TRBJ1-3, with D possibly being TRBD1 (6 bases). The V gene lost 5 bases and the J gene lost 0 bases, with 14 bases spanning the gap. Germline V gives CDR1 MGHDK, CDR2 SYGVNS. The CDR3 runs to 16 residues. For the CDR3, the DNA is TGTGCCAGCAGTACAGGGACACTGATCTCTGGAAACACCATATATTTT. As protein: CASSTGTLISGNTIYF.

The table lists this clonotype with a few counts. The CDR3 DNA reads TGTGCCAGCAGCTTAAAACAGGGTTTGAATGAGCAGTTCTTC. Translation: CASSLKQGLNEQFF. This chain connects TRBV7-9 to TRBJ2-1; perhaps TRBD1 as D (6 bases). V lost 2 bases and J lost 7, with 12 bases in between. This CDR3 spans 14 amino acids. CDR1 and CDR2 from the germline V gene are SEHNR and FQNEAQ (reference sequence). The entire variable domain, with the rest obtained from reference TRBV7-9 and TRBJ2-1, is as follows: DTGVSQNPRHKITKRGQNVTFRCDPISEHNRLYWYRQTLGQGPEFLTYFQNEAQLEKSRLLSDRFSAERPKGSFSTLEIQRTEQGDSAMYLCASSLKQGLNEQFFGPGTRLTVL.

CDR3 region: CASRAGTSAGELFF. The CDR3 DNA is TGTGCCAGCAGAGCCGGGACTAGCGCCGGGGAGCTGTTTTTT. The chain has TRBV4-2 and TRBJ2-2; 10 bases align to TRBD2. This CDR3 is 14 amino acids long. J gave up 6 bases and V 6 bases, and 4 bases lay outside the gene matches. Germline assignment: CDR1 LGHNA and CDR2 YNFKEQ.

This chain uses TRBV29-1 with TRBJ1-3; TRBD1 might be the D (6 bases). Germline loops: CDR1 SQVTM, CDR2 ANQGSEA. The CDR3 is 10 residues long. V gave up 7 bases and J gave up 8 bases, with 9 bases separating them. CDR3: CSAYRDTIYF. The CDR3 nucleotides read TGCAGCGCCTACAGGGACACCATATATTTT.

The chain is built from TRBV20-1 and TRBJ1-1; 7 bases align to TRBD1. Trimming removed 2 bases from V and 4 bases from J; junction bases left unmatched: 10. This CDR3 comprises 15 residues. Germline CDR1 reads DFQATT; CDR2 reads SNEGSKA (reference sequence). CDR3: CSARSINPGGTEAFF. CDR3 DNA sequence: TGCAGTGCTAGATCCATAAACCCAGGGGGCACTGAAGCTTTCTTT.

CDR3 sequence (DNA): TGTGCCAGCAGACCGAGTCAACTAGCGGGATACAATGAGCAGTTCTTC. Protein product: CASRPSQLAGYNEQFF. The chain has TRBV12-3 or TRBV12-4 and TRBJ2-1; 10 bases agree with TRBD2. The CDR3 is 16 residues long. Germline trimming cut 6 bases from V and 4 bases from J; bases unmatched to any gene: 9.

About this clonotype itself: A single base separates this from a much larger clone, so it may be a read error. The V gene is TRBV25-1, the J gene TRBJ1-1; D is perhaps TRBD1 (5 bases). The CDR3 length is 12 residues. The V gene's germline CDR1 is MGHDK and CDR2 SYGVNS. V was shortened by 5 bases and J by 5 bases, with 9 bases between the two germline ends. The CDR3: CASSSKGTEAFF. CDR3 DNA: TGTGCCAGCAGTAGTAAGGGGACTGAAGCTTTCTTT.

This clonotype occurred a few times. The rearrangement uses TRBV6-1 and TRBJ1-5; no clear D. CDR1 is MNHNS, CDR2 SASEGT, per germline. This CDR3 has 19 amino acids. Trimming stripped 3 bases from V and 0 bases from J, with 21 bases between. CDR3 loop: CASSDVGRWNPLSNQPQHF. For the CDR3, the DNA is TGTGCCAGCAGTGATGTTGGCAGGTGGAACCCCCTTAGCAATCAGCCCCAGCATTTT.

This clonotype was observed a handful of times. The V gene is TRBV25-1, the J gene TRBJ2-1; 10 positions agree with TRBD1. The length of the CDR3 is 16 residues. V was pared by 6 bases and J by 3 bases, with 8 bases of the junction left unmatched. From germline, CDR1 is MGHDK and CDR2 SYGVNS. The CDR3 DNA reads TGTGCCAGCAGCAGACAGGGGGCTCTACTCTACAATGAGCAGTTCTTC. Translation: CASSRQGALLYNEQFF.

CDR3 sequence reads: CASSVPPLAFYNEQFF. The DNA of the CDR3 is TGTGCCAGCAGCGTACCCCCCTTAGCGTTCTACAATGAGCAGTTCTTC. V is TRBV5-5 and J is TRBJ2-1; D perhaps matches TRBD2 (5 bases). Deletions cut 4 bases from V and 3 bases from J, with 17 bases between. The CDR3 has 16 residues. The V gene's germline CDR1 is SGHKS and CDR2 YYEKEE (reference sequence).

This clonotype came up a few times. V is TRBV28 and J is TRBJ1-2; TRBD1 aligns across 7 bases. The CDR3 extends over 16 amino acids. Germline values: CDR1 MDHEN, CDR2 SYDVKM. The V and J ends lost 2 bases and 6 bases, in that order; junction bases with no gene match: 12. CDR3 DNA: TGTGCCAGCAGTTTAGGGCCAGGGGGTTGGGAGAATGGCTACACCTTC. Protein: CASSLGPGGWENGYTF.

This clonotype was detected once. The CDR3 loop is CASSLSGTAGELFF. As DNA, the CDR3 is TGTGCCAGCAGCTTGAGTGGGACAGCCGGGGAGCTGTTTTTT. The V gene is TRBV7-9, the J gene TRBJ2-2; 7 bases are shared with TRBD1. CDR1 is SEHNR, CDR2 FQNEAQ, per germline (reference sequence). V dropped 3 bases and J dropped 6; count of bases not matched to a gene: 4. The CDR3 sequence is 14 residues long.

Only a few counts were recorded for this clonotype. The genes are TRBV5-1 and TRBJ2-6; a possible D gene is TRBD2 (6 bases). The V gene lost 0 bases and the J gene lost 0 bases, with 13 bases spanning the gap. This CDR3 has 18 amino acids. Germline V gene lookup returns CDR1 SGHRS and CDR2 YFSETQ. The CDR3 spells CASSLASGESSGANVLTF. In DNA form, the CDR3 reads TGCGCCAGCAGCTTGGCCTCGGGGGAGAGCTCTGGGGCCAACGTCCTGACTTTC.

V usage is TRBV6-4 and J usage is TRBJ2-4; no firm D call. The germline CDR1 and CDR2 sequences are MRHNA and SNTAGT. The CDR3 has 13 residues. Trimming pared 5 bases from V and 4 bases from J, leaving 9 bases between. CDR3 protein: CASSPRSKNIQYF. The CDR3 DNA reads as TGTGCCAGCAGTCCGCGAAGTAAAAACATTCAGTACTTC.

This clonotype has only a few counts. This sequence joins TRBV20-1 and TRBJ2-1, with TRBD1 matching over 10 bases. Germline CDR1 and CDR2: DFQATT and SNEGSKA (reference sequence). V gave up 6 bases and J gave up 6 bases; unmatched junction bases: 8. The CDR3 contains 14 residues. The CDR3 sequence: CSASGTGARNEQFF. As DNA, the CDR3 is TGCAGTGCGTCCGGGACAGGGGCACGCAATGAGCAGTTCTTC.

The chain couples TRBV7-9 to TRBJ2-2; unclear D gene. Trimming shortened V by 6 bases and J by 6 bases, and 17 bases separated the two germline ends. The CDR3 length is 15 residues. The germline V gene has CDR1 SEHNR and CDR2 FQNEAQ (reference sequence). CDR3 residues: CASRSGAEAPGELFF. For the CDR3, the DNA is TGTGCCAGCAGATCTGGAGCCGAGGCTCCCGGGGAGCTGTTTTTT.

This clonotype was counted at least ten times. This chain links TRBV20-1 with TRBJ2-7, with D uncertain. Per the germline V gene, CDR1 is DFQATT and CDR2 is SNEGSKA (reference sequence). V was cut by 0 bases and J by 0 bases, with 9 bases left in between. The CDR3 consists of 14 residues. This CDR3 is CSARDSVSSYEQYF. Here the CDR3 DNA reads TGCAGTGCTAGAGATTCAGTGAGCTCCTACGAGCAGTACTTC.

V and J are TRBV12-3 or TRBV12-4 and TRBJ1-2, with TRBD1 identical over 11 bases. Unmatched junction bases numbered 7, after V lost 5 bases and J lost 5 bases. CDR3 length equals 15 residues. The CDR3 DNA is TGTGCCAGCAGTGCGTACCGGGACAGGGGGTATGGCTACACCTTC. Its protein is CASSAYRDRGYGYTF.

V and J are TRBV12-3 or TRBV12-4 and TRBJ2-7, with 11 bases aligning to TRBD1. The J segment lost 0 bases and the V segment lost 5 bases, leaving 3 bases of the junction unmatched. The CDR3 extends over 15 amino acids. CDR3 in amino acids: CASSEGQGGSYEQYF. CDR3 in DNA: TGTGCCAGCAGTGAGGGACAGGGGGGCTCCTACGAGCAGTACTTC.